Below, one T cell receptor (beta chain) is given with its context. Its specificity is not known. The assay was immunoSEQ multiplex PCR, and TCRdb's table has in-frame clones only and misses some. The sample holds about 66,000 clones, around nine tenths seen once. Trimming cost V 0 bases and J 6 bases; bases outside gene matches: 8. In germline, CDR1 is SGHTS, CDR2 YDEGEE. The CDR3 totals 17 residues. This sample is drawn from a study of T cell responses to AZD1222 COVID-19 vaccine. Regarding the study as a whole: Donors were mostly white British, more females; clonal diversity possibly underestimated.

This chain links TRBV5-8 with TRBJ2-2; 10 bases agree with TRBD1. This sample comprised peripheral blood, obtained 28 days after the second dose of the MenACWY control vaccine. The clonotype originates from an adult who received the MenACWY meningococcal vaccine as a control. CDR3 in amino acids: CASSLERGTGDPGELFF. DNA of the CDR3: TGTGCCAGCAGCTTGGAACGCGGGACAGGGGACCCCGGGGAGCTGTTTTTT.